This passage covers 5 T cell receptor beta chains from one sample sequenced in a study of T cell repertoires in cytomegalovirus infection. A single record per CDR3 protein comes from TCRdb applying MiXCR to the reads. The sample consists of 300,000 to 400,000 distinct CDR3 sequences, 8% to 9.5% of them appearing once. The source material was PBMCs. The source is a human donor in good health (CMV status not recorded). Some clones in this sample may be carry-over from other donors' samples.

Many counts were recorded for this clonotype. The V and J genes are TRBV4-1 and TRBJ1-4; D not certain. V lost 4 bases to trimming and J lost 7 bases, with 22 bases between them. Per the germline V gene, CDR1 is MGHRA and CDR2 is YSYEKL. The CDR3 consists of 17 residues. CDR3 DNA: TGCGCCAGCAGCCCCCGGAGATTGGTAGAGCGGGGTGAAAAACTGTTTTTT. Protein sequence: CASSPRRLVERGEKLFF.

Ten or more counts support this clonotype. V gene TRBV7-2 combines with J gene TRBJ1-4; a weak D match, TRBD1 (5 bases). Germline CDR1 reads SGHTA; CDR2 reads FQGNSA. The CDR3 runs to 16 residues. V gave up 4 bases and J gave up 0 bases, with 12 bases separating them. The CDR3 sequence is CASSSGTMATNEKLFF. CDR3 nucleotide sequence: TGTGCCAGCAGCTCAGGGACCATGGCAACTAATGAAAAACTGTTTTTT.

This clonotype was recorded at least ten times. In DNA form, the CDR3 reads TGCGCCAGCAGCCAAGCCAGGGGGTATGGAACTGAAGCTTTCTTT. Translation: CASSQARGYGTEAFF. This chain links TRBV4-1 with TRBJ1-1, with TRBD1 identical over 7 bases. The CDR3 has 15 residues. V dropped 1 base and J dropped 5; count of bases not matched to a gene: 7. The germline gives CDR1 MGHRA, CDR2 YSYEKL.

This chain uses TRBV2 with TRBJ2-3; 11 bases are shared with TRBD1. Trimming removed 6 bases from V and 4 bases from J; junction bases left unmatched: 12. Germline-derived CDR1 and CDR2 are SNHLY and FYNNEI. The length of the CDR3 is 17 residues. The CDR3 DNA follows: TGTGCCAGCAGATCGCACGTGGGACAGGGGGACCCAGATACGCAGTATTTT. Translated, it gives CASRSHVGQGDPDTQYF.

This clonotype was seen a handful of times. The CDR3 bases are TGCAGTGCTACGCGTCTCAGGGGCACAGGCAATGAGCAGTTCTTC. It codes for CSATRLRGTGNEQFF. This chain uses TRBV20-1 with TRBJ2-1; TRBD1 is a possible D gene (6 bases). Germline lookup yields CDR1 DFQATT and CDR2 SNEGSKA (reference sequence). This CDR3 region has 15 residues. Trimming took off 4 bases at V and 6 bases at J, with 19 bases between the two ends.